Shown below are 25 T cell receptor beta chains from a single sample sequenced in a study of CD8+ T cells in alopecia areata. Extracted RNA was reverse transcribed, and the resulting cDNA served as sequencing template. Clones were read by immunoSEQ multiplex PCR, and TCRdb kept only the in-frame ones, dropping some. The sample gives around 200,000 clones, approximately 56% of which show up once; around 0.69% is in the top ten. The treatment here: oral pan-JAK inhibitor, 5-10 mg twice daily. The source was CD4+ T cells sorted from blood, collected at week 4, from a patient treated with tofacitinib. The receptors originated from a human donor with alopecia areata.

V gene TRBV29-1 combines with J gene TRBJ2-7; TRBD1 or TRBD2 may be the D gene (5 bases each). The CDR3 is 15 amino acids. V lost 4 bases to trimming and J lost 3 bases, with 19 bases between them. CDR1 and CDR2 (germline): SQVTM, ANQGSEA. CDR3 sequence (DNA): TGCAGCGTTGTCCCCGTGAGGGCAGGGCGCTACGAGCAGTACTTC. Encoded protein: CSVVPVRAGRYEQYF.

This chain joins TRBV6-6 and TRBJ2-5; 8 bases are shared with TRBD2. Germline V gene data show CDR1 as MNHNY and CDR2 as SVGAGI (reference sequence). The CDR3 is 15 amino acids. Trimming took 5 bases from V and 2 from J; bases not matched to a gene: 7. In nucleotides, the CDR3 is TGTGCCAGCAGTCGGGGGGGGCAGGGACAAGAGACCCAGTACTTC. As protein: CASSRGGQGQETQYF.

The J gene is TRBJ1-2, the V gene TRBV27, with D perhaps TRBD1 (5 bases). The CDR3 spans 16 residues. The germline CDR1 and CDR2 sequences are MNHEY and SMNVEV (reference sequence). V was cut by 3 bases and J by 2 bases, with 16 bases left in between. CDR3 DNA: TGTGCCAGCAGTTTCCTTACCCCCGGGGGAAACTATGGCTACACCTTC. It translates to CASSFLTPGGNYGYTF.

The genes are TRBV28 and TRBJ2-1; D is ambiguous. V was trimmed by 6 bases and J by 3 bases, leaving 18 bases between them. The germline gives CDR1 MDHEN, CDR2 SYDVKM. This CDR3 comprises 16 residues. The CDR3 DNA follows: TGTGCCAGCAGATACCACGCCCGCAAAGACTACAATGAGCAGTTCTTC. Its translation: CASRYHARKDYNEQFF. Using reference TRBV28 and TRBJ2-1 for the parts outside the CDR3, the full variable domain is DVKVTQSSRYLVKRTGEKVFLECVQDMDHENMFWYRQDPGLGLRLIYFSYDVKMKEKGDIPEGYSVSREKKERFSLILESASTNQTSMYLCASRYHARKDYNEQFFGPGTRLTVL.

The genes are TRBV15 and TRBJ2-1, with D hard to call. Germline assignment: CDR1 LNHNV and CDR2 YYDKDF (reference sequence). Trimming took 1 base from V and 8 from J, leaving 3 bases between them. The CDR3 runs to 11 residues. CDR3 region: CATSRGDEQFF. The CDR3 DNA reads TGTGCCACCAGCAGAGGGGATGAGCAGTTCTTC.

There are a few counts of this clone. V is TRBV18 and J is TRBJ2-7; a possible D gene is TRBD2 (8 bases). V gave up 3 bases and J gave up 6 bases, with 15 bases separating them. Germline V CDR1 and CDR2: KGHSH, LQKENI. The CDR3 runs 14 residues. The CDR3 spells CASSPGLAGGEQYF. Written as DNA, the CDR3 is TGTGCCAGCTCACCCGGACTAGCAGGGGGCGAGCAGTACTTC.

The gene calls are TRBV7-2 and TRBJ2-2; 13 bases are a match to TRBD2. CDR1 SGHTA and CDR2 FQGNSA come from the germline V gene. The CDR3 spans 17 residues. Losses at the gene ends were 4 bases for V and 12 bases for J; bases not matched to a gene: 14. CDR3 nucleotides: TGTGCCAGCAGCTCTCCCCCCGGGACTAGCGGGATCACCCAGCTGTTTTTT. Its translation: CASSSPPGTSGITQLFF. Full variable domain (missing parts from reference TRBV7-2 and TRBJ2-2): GAGVSQSPSNKVTEKGKDVELRCDPISGHTALYWYRQSLGQGLEFLIYFQGNSAPDKSGLPSDRFSAERTGGSVSTLTIQRTQQEDSAVYLCASSSPPGTSGITQLFFGEGSRLTVL.

The V call is TRBV12-5, the J call TRBJ2-1; tentatively, D is TRBD1 or TRBD2 (5 bases each). Germline V gene lookup returns CDR1 LGHNT and CDR2 FRNRAP. V lost 5 bases to trimming and J lost 1 base, with 9 bases between them. The CDR3 consists of 14 residues. The CDR3: CASGPGRSYNEQFF. The CDR3 coding sequence is TGTGCTAGTGGTCCGGGACGGTCCTACAATGAGCAGTTCTTC.

The chain joins TRBV6-1 to TRBJ2-6; D is ambiguous. V lost 4 bases and J 3 bases, leaving 4 bases between the germline ends. Germline-derived CDR1 and CDR2 are MNHNS and SASEGT. This CDR3 has 13 residues. The CDR3 DNA follows: TGTGCCAGCAGTGGGGATGGGGCCAACGTCCTGACTTTC. It translates to CASSGDGANVLTF.

The rearrangement uses TRBV5-6 and TRBJ2-1; a weak D match, TRBD1 (6 bases). The CDR3 consists of 15 residues. Per germline, CDR1 SGHDT and CDR2 YYEEEE. V lost 3 bases and J 5 bases, leaving 15 bases between the germline ends. Written as DNA, the CDR3 is TGTGCCAGCAGCTCTCCAGGGGAAAGACACAATGAGCAGTTCTTC. Encoded protein: CASSSPGERHNEQFF.

V gene TRBV19 combines with J gene TRBJ1-2; D unresolved. Trimming pared 5 bases from V and 4 bases from J, leaving 14 bases between. The germline V gene encodes CDR1 LNHDA and CDR2 SQIVND (reference sequence). This CDR3 has 14 amino acids. The CDR3 DNA sequence: TGTGCCAGTAGTCCGGAAGATAGGCCCTATGGCTACACCTTC. This codes for CASSPEDRPYGYTF.

This chain connects TRBV25-1 to TRBJ2-5; 7 bases agree with TRBD1. Germline V lookup: CDR1 MGHDK, CDR2 SYGVNS. CDR3 length equals 13 residues. V shed 7 bases and J 5 bases; nucleotides not matched to a gene: 7. The CDR3 region is CASIEGARETQYF. CDR3 in DNA: TGTGCCAGCATTGAGGGGGCCCGGGAGACCCAGTACTTC.

V and J are TRBV5-6 and TRBJ1-1; D is ambiguous. V was pared by 0 bases and J by 0 bases, with 9 bases between. The CDR3 totals 15 residues. Looked up from germline, CDR1 is SGHDT and CDR2 is YYEEEE. The CDR3 sequence is CASSLGQVMNTEAFF. The CDR3 region has the DNA TGTGCCAGCAGCTTGGGGCAGGTCATGAACACTGAAGCTTTCTTT.

This clone was observed a few times. The chain links TRBV29-1 to TRBJ2-2, with 9 bases matching TRBD1. The V and J ends lost 7 bases and 5 bases, in that order; junction bases with no gene match: 8. The CDR3 covers 14 residues. Germline lookup yields CDR1 SQVTM and CDR2 ANQGSEA. CDR3: CSARGQGLTGELFF. CDR3 nucleotide sequence: TGCAGCGCTCGGGGACAGGGCTTGACCGGGGAGCTGTTTTTT.

This rearrangement joins TRBV29-1 to TRBJ2-1, with TRBD2 matching over 7 bases. J lost 3 bases, V lost 7 bases, and 9 bases had no gene match. Per the germline V gene, CDR1 is SQVTM and CDR2 is ANQGSEA. CDR3 size: 14 residues. The chain's CDR3 is CSATEGGSYNEQFF. CDR3 in DNA: TGCAGCGCCACGGAGGGCGGGAGCTACAATGAGCAGTTCTTC.

As regards this clone: No DNA is shown, since the ends of the CDR3 on it are uncertain; the CDR3 is the one TCRdb lists. This chain uses TRBV28 with TRBJ1-1; the table names TRBD1, a call not compared with the DNA. Per the germline V gene, CDR1 is MDHEN and CDR2 is SYDVKM. The CDR3 has 12 amino acids, counting both end residues. The CDR3 reads CASSFLAGGTFF.

This rearrangement joins TRBV28 to TRBJ2-5; D not certain. Germline V lookup: CDR1 MDHEN, CDR2 SYDVKM. V was shortened by 7 bases and J by 5 bases, with 14 bases between the two germline ends. The CDR3 sequence is 13 residues long. The DNA for the CDR3 is TGTGCCAGCATAAGTGGGTTACGGGAGACCCAGTACTTC. Protein product: CASISGLRETQYF.

The chain employs TRBV21-1 and TRBJ2-7; the listed D gene, TRBD1, was not tested against the DNA. TRBV21-1 is shown as a pseudogene. The CDR3 extends over 14 amino acids. CDR3 nucleotides: TGTGCCAGCAGCCCCCCTGGGCACCGCTACGAGCAGTACTTC. This encodes CASSPPGHRYEQYF.

This clone was counted only a few times. J is TRBJ2-2 and V is TRBV7-6; D remains unclear. This CDR3 has 14 residues. Germline V gene sequence: CDR1 SGHVS, CDR2 FNYEAQ. The V gene lost 5 bases and the J gene lost 5 bases, with 12 bases spanning the gap. CDR3 amino acids: CASSPSIQTGELFF. The CDR3 coding sequence is TGTGCCAGCAGCCCGTCGATCCAGACCGGGGAGCTGTTTTTT.

This clone was seen just once. The chain is built from TRBV5-1 and TRBJ2-7; D may correspond to TRBD1 or TRBD2 (5 bases each). The CDR3 sequence is 15 residues long. The ends were cut back, 4 bases at V and 3 bases at J, with 17 bases in the middle. Germline V CDR1 and CDR2: SGHRS, YFSETQ. The CDR3 DNA sequence: TGCGCCAGCAGCCCCTCCCCGGGGACCGGCTACGAGCAGTACTTC. This sequence encodes CASSPSPGTGYEQYF.

This rearrangement joins TRBV19 to TRBJ2-1; TRBD2 matches at 7 bases. Germline assignment: CDR1 LNHDA and CDR2 SQIVND (reference sequence). Unmatched junction bases numbered 5, after V lost 10 bases and J lost 2 bases. This CDR3 is 13 amino acids long. The CDR3 spells CATSGITYNEQFF. CDR3 DNA: TGTGCCACGAGCGGGATTACCTACAATGAGCAGTTCTTC.

This chain joins TRBV30 and TRBJ1-4, with D unresolved. V dropped 2 bases and J dropped 4 bases, with 8 bases sitting between them. Germline V gives CDR1 GTSNPN, CDR2 SVGIG (reference sequence). The CDR3 spans 13 residues. CDR3 loop: CAWSWLDNEKLFF. In nucleotides, the CDR3 is TGTGCCTGGAGTTGGCTGGATAATGAAAAACTGTTTTTT.

This rearrangement joins TRBV7-2 to TRBJ2-7; TRBD1 matches 7 bases. Germline loops: CDR1 SGHTA, CDR2 FQGNSA. This CDR3 has 14 amino acids. Trimming cost V 10 bases and J 8 bases; bases outside gene matches: 17. The CDR3 DNA follows: TGTGCCACCTCGACAGGGCAGACCCCTACGAAGCAGTACTTC. Translation gives CATSTGQTPTKQYF.

The chain combines TRBV6-6 with TRBJ1-2, with D possibly matching TRBD1 (5 bases). This CDR3 has 14 amino acids. Germline V gene lookup returns CDR1 MNHNY and CDR2 SVGAGI (reference sequence). Trimming took 0 bases from V and 7 from J, leaving 12 bases between them. For the CDR3, the DNA is TGTGCCAGCAGTTACTCGCAAGGGGAAGGTGGCTACACCTTC. Translated, it gives CASSYSQGEGGYTF.

The rearrangement uses TRBV9 and TRBJ2-5, with no clear D. Germline-derived CDR1 and CDR2 are SGDLS and YYNGEE. V was clipped by 3 bases and J by 1 base, with 7 bases between them. The CDR3 extends over 13 amino acids. The CDR3 coding sequence is TGTGCCAGCAGCGGTGTTCTCCAAGAGACCCAGTACTTC. This translates into CASSGVLQETQYF.